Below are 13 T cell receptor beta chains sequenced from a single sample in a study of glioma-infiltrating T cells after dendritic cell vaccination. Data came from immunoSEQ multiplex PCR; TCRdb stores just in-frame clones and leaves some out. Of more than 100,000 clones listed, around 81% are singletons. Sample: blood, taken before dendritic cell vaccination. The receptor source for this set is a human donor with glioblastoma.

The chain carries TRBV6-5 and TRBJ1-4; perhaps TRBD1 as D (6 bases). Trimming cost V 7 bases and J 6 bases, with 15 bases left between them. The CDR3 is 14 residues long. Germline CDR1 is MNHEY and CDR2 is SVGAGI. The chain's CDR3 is CASTAAGGHEKLFF. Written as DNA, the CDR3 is TGTGCCAGCACCGCGGCGGGGGGCCATGAAAAACTGTTTTTT.

CDR3 in amino acids: CASSQNPGTGMNTIYF. The CDR3 nucleotides are TGCGCCAGCAGCCAAAATCCGGGGACAGGGATGAACACCATATATTTT. This chain uses TRBV4-3 with TRBJ1-3; TRBD1 agrees at 9 bases. Germline lookup yields CDR1 LGHNA and CDR2 YSLEER. V dropped 2 bases and J dropped 7; count of bases not matched to a gene: 9. The CDR3 runs to 16 residues.

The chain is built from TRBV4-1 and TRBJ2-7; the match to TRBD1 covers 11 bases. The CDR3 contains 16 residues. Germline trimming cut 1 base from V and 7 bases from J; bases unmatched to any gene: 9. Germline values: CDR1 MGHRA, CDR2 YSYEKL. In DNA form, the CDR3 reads TGCGCCAGCAGCCAAGTCGGGGGACAGGGGGTCAGGGAGCAGTACTTC. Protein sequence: CASSQVGGQGVREQYF.

The CDR3 spells CASSPSGSPLHF. The DNA for the CDR3 is TGTGCCAGCAGCCCATCAGGTTCACCCCTCCACTTT. V is TRBV5-6 and J is TRBJ1-6; D is ambiguous. This CDR3 comprises 12 residues. CDR1 and CDR2 from the germline V gene are SGHDT and YYEEEE. The V end lost 4 bases, the J end lost 9 bases, and 8 bases lay between the germline ends. The full variable domain, in which reference TRBV5-6 and TRBJ1-6 provide the parts outside the CDR3, is DAGVTQSPTHLIKTRGQQVTLRCSPKSGHDTVSWYQQALGQGPQFIFQYYEEEERQRGNFPDRFSGHQFPNYSSELNVNALLLGDSALYLCASSPSGSPLHFGNGTRLTVT.

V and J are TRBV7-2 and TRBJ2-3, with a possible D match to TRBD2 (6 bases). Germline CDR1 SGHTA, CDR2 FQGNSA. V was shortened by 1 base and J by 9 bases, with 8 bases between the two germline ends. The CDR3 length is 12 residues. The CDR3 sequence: CASSLVEGTQYF. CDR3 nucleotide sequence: TGTGCCAGCAGCTTAGTGGAGGGAACGCAGTATTTT.

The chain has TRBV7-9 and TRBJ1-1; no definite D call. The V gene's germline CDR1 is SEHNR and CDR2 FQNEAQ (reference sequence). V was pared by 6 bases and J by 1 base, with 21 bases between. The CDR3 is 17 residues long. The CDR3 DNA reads TGTGCCAGCAGTCGTTTGCTAGGCGGTCCCCCGAACACTGAAGCTTTCTTT. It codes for CASSRLLGGPPNTEAFF.

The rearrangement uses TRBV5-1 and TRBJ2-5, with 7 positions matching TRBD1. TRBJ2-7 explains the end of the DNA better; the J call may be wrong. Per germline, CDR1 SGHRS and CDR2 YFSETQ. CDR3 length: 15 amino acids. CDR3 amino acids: CASSLNTGVSYEQYF. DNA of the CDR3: TGCGCCAGCAGCTTGAATACAGGGGTGTCCTACGAGCAGTACTTC.

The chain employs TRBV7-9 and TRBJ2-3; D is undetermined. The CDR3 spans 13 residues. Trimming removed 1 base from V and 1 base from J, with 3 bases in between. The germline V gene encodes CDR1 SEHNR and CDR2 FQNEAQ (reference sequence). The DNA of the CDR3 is TGTGCCAGCAGCTTAGGAGGCACAGATACGCAGTATTTT. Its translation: CASSLGGTDTQYF. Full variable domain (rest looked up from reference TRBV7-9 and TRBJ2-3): DTGVSQNPRHKITKRGQNVTFRCDPISEHNRLYWYRQTLGQGPEFLTYFQNEAQLEKSRLLSDRFSAERPKGSFSTLEIQRTEQGDSAMYLCASSLGGTDTQYFGPGTRLTVL.

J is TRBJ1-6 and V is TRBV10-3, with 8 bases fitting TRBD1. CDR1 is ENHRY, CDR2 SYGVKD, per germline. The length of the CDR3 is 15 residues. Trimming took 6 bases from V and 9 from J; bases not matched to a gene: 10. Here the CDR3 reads CAISLQGGIRSPLHF. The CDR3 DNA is TGTGCCATCAGCCTACAGGGGGGGATTCGTTCACCCCTCCACTTT.

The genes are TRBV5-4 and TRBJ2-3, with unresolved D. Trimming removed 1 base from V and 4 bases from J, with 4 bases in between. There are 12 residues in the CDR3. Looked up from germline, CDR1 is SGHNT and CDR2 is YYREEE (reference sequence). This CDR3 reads CASSLSADTQYF. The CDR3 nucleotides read TGTGCCAGCAGCTTGTCGGCAGATACGCAGTATTTT.

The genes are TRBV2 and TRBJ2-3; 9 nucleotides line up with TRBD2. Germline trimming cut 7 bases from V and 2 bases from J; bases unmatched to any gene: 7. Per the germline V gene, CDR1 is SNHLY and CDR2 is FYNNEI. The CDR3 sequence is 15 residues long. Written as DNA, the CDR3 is TGTGCCAGCAAAGGGTTAGCGGGGGACACAGATACGCAGTATTTT. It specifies CASKGLAGDTDTQYF.

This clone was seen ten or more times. CDR3 coding DNA: TGCGCCAGCAGCCAAGATATTGGGACAGGGGGCTGGAGCTATGGCTACACCTTC. Amino acids: CASSQDIGTGGWSYGYTF. The chain joins TRBV4-1 to TRBJ1-2; TRBD1 matches 12 bases. Germline loops: CDR1 MGHRA, CDR2 YSYEKL. This CDR3 is built from 18 residues. Trimming cost V 0 bases and J 4 bases; bases outside gene matches: 9.

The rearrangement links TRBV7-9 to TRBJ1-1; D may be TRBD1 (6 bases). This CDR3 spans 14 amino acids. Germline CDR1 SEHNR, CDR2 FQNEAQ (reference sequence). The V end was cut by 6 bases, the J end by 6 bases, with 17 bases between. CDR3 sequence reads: CASSPNRAWAEAFF. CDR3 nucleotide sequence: TGTGCCAGCAGTCCCAACAGGGCTTGGGCTGAAGCTTTCTTT.